Following are 15 T cell receptor beta chains from one sample sequenced in a study of T cell changes during pregnancy in multiple sclerosis. Measured with immunoSEQ multiplex PCR; TCRdb has only the in-frame clones, and not every one. Here the sample spans roughly 64,000 clones, roughly 88% being singletons. The input for sequencing was peripheral blood, taken in the second trimester of pregnancy. The receptors stem from a female donor with multiple sclerosis, enrolled in a pregnancy study.

The V and J genes are TRBV5-1 and TRBJ1-1; TRBD1 is a possible D gene (6 bases). Trimming took 5 bases from V and 3 from J, leaving 14 bases between them. The CDR3 extends over 14 amino acids. Germline V gene data show CDR1 as SGHRS and CDR2 as YFSETQ. In nucleotides, the CDR3 is TGCGCCAGCAGGGACAGCCGAGGTCACACTGAAGCTTTCTTT. Translating gives CASRDSRGHTEAFF.

The chain's CDR3 is CASSLSLPGSEKLFF. The CDR3 DNA reads TGTGCCAGCAGTTTATCTCTCCCAGGCAGTGAAAAACTGTTTTTT. J is TRBJ1-4 and V is TRBV28; D uncertain. V was trimmed by 1 base and J by 7 bases, leaving 13 bases between them. Germline V gene lookup returns CDR1 MDHEN and CDR2 SYDVKM. This CDR3 spans 15 amino acids. Full variable domain (rest looked up from reference TRBV28 and TRBJ1-4): DVKVTQSSRYLVKRTGEKVFLECVQDMDHENMFWYRQDPGLGLRLIYFSYDVKMKEKGDIPEGYSVSREKKERFSLILESASTNQTSMYLCASSLSLPGSEKLFFGSGTQLSVL.

The chain uses TRBV25-1 and TRBJ1-1; D is uncertain. The CDR3 length is 11 residues. Trimming took off 4 bases at V and 5 bases at J, with 5 bases between the two ends. Germline V gene lookup returns CDR1 MGHDK and CDR2 SYGVNS. CDR3 loop: CASSVSTEAFF. The CDR3 bases are TGTGCCAGCAGTGTGTCAACTGAAGCTTTCTTT.

V and J are TRBV11-2 and TRBJ2-7, with 8 bases that match TRBD2. With V trimmed by 1 base and J by 6 bases, 5 bases remained unmatched. The CDR3 has 14 residues. Germline assignment: CDR1 SGHAT and CDR2 FQNNGV. The CDR3 coding sequence is TGTGCCAGCAGCTTAGCGGGGGGGCAGGGCGAGCAGTACTTC. Protein: CASSLAGGQGEQYF. The complete variable domain, with remaining parts taken from reference TRBV11-2 and TRBJ2-7, reads EAGVAQSPRYKIIEKRQSVAFWCNPISGHATLYWYQQILGQGPKLLIQFQNNGVVDDSQLPKDRFSAERLKGVDSTLKIQPAKLEDSAVYLCASSLAGGQGEQYFGPGTRLTVT.

This rearrangement joins TRBV18 to TRBJ1-2, with D tentatively TRBD1 (5 bases). This CDR3 has 16 residues. Germline lookup yields CDR1 KGHSH and CDR2 LQKENI. Trimming shortened V by 3 bases and J by 2 bases, and 16 bases separated the two germline ends. CDR3 sequence reads: CASSPGGAGTNYGYTF. CDR3 nucleotide sequence: TGTGCCAGCTCACCCGGCGGGGCCGGTACCAACTATGGCTACACCTTC.

The CDR3 coding sequence is TGTGCCAGCAGTGGGACCTACGCGGGGAGCACTGAAGCTTTCTTT. Protein sequence: CASSGTYAGSTEAFF. The V call is TRBV6-1, the J call TRBJ1-1; D remains unclear. V was trimmed by 4 bases and J by 4 bases, leaving 16 bases between them. The CDR3 has 15 residues. The germline CDR1 and CDR2 sequences are MNHNS and SASEGT.

V is TRBV19 and J is TRBJ1-5, with D maybe TRBD1 (5 bases). The CDR3 extends over 15 amino acids. Germline loops: CDR1 LNHDA, CDR2 SQIVND (reference sequence). V gave up 1 base and J gave up 4 bases, with 11 bases separating them. The CDR3, as DNA: TGTGCCAGTAGTATAGCTCGACAGCAGAATCAGCCCCAGCATTTT. Translated: CASSIARQQNQPQHF. Using reference TRBV19 and TRBJ1-5 for the parts outside the CDR3, the full variable domain is DGGITQSPKYLFRKEGQNVTLSCEQNLNHDAMYWYRQDPGQGLRLIYYSQIVNDFQKGDIAEGYSVSREKKESFPLTVTSAQKNPTAFYLCASSIARQQNQPQHFGDGTRLSIL.

The V and J genes are TRBV28 and TRBJ2-7; no clear D gene. The V gene's germline CDR1 is MDHEN and CDR2 SYDVKM. This CDR3 contains 12 residues. V lost 2 bases to trimming and J lost 4 bases, with 6 bases between them. The CDR3 here is CASSLLQYEQYF. DNA for the CDR3: TGTGCCAGCAGTTTACTACAGTACGAGCAGTACTTC.

The J gene is TRBJ1-2, the V gene TRBV7-2, with TRBD1 matching 7 bases. The CDR3 is 13 amino acids. Germline CDR1 reads SGHTA; CDR2 reads FQGNSA. Losses at the gene ends were 1 base for V and 5 bases for J; bases not matched to a gene: 1. CDR3 sequence reads: CASSLDRGYGYTF. The CDR3 bases are TGTGCCAGCAGCTTAGACAGGGGTTATGGCTACACCTTC.

V is TRBV25-1 and J is TRBJ1-1, with TRBD1 as a possible D gene (5 bases). V was trimmed by 5 bases and J by 0 bases, leaving 7 bases between them. Germline loops: CDR1 MGHDK, CDR2 SYGVNS. The CDR3 sequence is 13 residues long. CDR3 sequence reads: CASSRQMNTEAFF. CDR3 nucleotides: TGTGCCAGCAGTAGACAGATGAACACTGAAGCTTTCTTT.

The chain employs TRBV4-3 and TRBJ2-7; TRBD2 matches 9 bases. V lost 1 base, J lost 5 bases, and 6 bases stayed unmatched. Germline values: CDR1 LGHNA, CDR2 YSLEER. The CDR3 covers 15 residues. DNA for the CDR3: TGCGCCAGCAGCCAAGGTAGCGGGGGCGTGGACGAGCAGTACTTC. Protein sequence: CASSQGSGGVDEQYF.

The DNA of the CDR3 is TGTGCCTGGGACGAAATAGCGGGGAGCACAGATACGCAGTATTTT. Its translation: CAWDEIAGSTDTQYF. The J gene is TRBJ2-3, the V gene TRBV30, with 8 bases aligning to TRBD2. Germline CDR1 and CDR2: GTSNPN and SVGIG (reference sequence). V dropped 5 bases and J dropped 0; count of bases not matched to a gene: 7. This CDR3 has 15 amino acids.

The CDR3 sequence: CASGTGGPGNTIYF. CDR3 DNA sequence: TGTGCCAGCGGTACAGGGGGACCTGGAAACACCATATATTTT. The chain carries TRBV7-9 and TRBJ1-3; the match to TRBD1 covers 8 bases. The V segment lost 8 bases and the J segment 2 bases; nucleotides outside the gene matches: 5. This CDR3 is 14 amino acids long. The germline CDR1 and CDR2 sequences are SEHNR and FQNEAQ (reference sequence).

Here the CDR3 reads CASSLVETGTGELFF. The CDR3 region has the DNA TGCGCCAGCAGCTTGGTTGAGACGGGGACCGGGGAGCTGTTTTTT. The V gene is TRBV5-1, the J gene TRBJ2-2, with D maybe TRBD2 (5 bases). CDR1 is SGHRS, CDR2 YFSETQ, per germline. The CDR3 totals 15 residues. Trimming took 0 bases from V and 5 from J, leaving 11 bases between them.

The rearrangement joins TRBV29-1 to TRBJ1-1; the D gene is possibly TRBD1 (6 bases). Trimming removed 6 bases from V and 4 bases from J, with 15 bases in between. This CDR3 region has 13 residues. The V gene's germline CDR1 is SQVTM and CDR2 ANQGSEA. The CDR3 is CSVETGLGTEAFF. In DNA, the CDR3 is TGCAGCGTAGAAACAGGGCTAGGCACTGAAGCTTTCTTT.